The clone carrying this T cell receptor beta chain came up a few times. The antigen is unknown. These data come from a study of T cell responses to AZD1222 COVID-19 vaccine. Study-level points and caveats: Vaccination with two AZD1222 doses was followed by a rise in Spike-specific TCR breadth and depth. The study identified only a handful of AZD1222 recipients as seropositive at baseline.

The repertoire was sequenced with immunoSEQ multiplex PCR; TCRdb's copy has only in-frame clones and lacks some. This sample carries 65,000 to 90,000 clones, roughly 90% of them seen once, and the ten largest clones take roughly 7.5%. Trimming left V 3 bases short and J 8 bases short, with 14 bases between. This CDR3 spans 14 amino acids. Per the germline V gene, CDR1 is LNHDA and CDR2 is SQIVND (reference sequence). The sample here was peripheral blood, taken on day 0 of AZD1222 vaccination. The sequence derives from an adult in good health. J is TRBJ2-1 and V is TRBV19, with D tentatively TRBD1 or TRBD2 (6 bases each). As DNA, the CDR3 is TGTGCCAGTAGTATCACAGGGACTGGGGATGAGCAGTTCTTC. It codes for CASSITGTGDEQFF. The full variable domain, its missing parts supplied by reference TRBV19 and TRBJ2-1, is DGGITQSPKYLFRKEGQNVTLSCEQNLNHDAMYWYRQDPGQGLRLIYYSQIVNDFQKGDIAEGYSVSREKKESFPLTVTSAQKNPTAFYLCASSITGTGDEQFFGPGTRLTVL.